Listed below are T cell receptor beta chains from one sample, sequenced in a study of blood T cell repertoires in COVID-19. Sequenced by immunoSEQ multiplex PCR; TCRdb stores in-frame clones only, minus some. The data contain about 310,000 clones, 85% to 90% of them seen just once; the ten biggest clones take up 3.5% to 5%. What was sequenced was PBMCs or T cells enriched from blood (not recorded which). These receptors came from a woman aged 18-35 years with acute COVID-19. The CDR3 runs from the conserved cysteine through the conserved F or W.

v_call	j_call	cdr3_aa
TRBV6-2/TRBV6-3	TRBJ2-1	CASSSVLSGDSYNEQFF
TRBV27	TRBJ2-1	CASSSPSGVYNEQFF
TRBV5-4	TRBJ2-2	CASSLGELNTGELFF
TRBV28	TRBJ1-1	CASSSELRGQPGLTEAFF
TRBV21-1	TRBJ1-2	CASSRTGCGYTF
TRBV10-3	TRBJ2-2	CAISVGTSGRAHTGELFF
TRBV12-5	TRBJ1-1	CASGFQGNTEAFF
TRBV9	TRBJ2-7	CASSAGQVVSYYEQYF
TRBV12-3/TRBV12-4	TRBJ1-1	CASSLVPNTEAFF
TRBV5-1	TRBJ2-1	CASSLASSGPGDNEQFF
TRBV28	TRBJ2-2	CASSLGLAGEFFRTGELFF
TRBV11-2	TRBJ2-3	CASSQRRFSSTDTQYF
TRBV28	TRBJ1-5	CASGGWQPQHF
TRBV29-1	TRBJ2-5	CSGEGLAGGRETQYF
TRBV2	TRBJ1-2	CASSEVVMSGYTF
TRBV28	TRBJ2-5	CASTRLAGEETQYF
TRBV7-6	TRBJ2-7	CASSLEWGGLATLYEQYF
TRBV7-2	TRBJ1-5	CASSLADRGPHQPQHF
TRBV28	TRBJ2-1	CASSFSLASINEQFF
TRBV14	TRBJ2-2	CASRLAGETGELFF
TRBV11-2	TRBJ2-1	CASSLKRGQDYNEQFF
TRBV6-5	TRBJ1-1	CASRARLVANTEAFF
TRBV19	TRBJ1-2	CASRPGTGYYGYTF
TRBV4-1	TRBJ2-5	CASSQGAGRLAGFETQYF
TRBV7-2	TRBJ2-2	CASSTTGNTGELFF
TRBV9	TRBJ1-4	CASSVGQGDEKLFF
TRBV27	TRBJ2-7	CASRLQDSGEQYF
TRBV25-1	TRBJ1-6	CASSESHRANSPLHF
TRBV3-1/TRBV3-2	TRBJ2-7	CASLNSGTSGEQYF
TRBV5-1	TRBJ1-1	CASSLTGQTGVGTEAFF
TRBV7-9	TRBJ2-1	CASSFGVNEQFF
TRBV19	TRBJ2-1	CASSRLAGGTSSYNEQFF
TRBV7-6	TRBJ2-3	CASSGRLGQGSTDTQYF
TRBV29-1	TRBJ2-5	CSVVLMNRGISQETQYF
TRBV19	TRBJ1-5	CASSTDGGRGYKQPQHF
TRBV15	TRBJ2-2	CATSWGLARTGELFF
TRBV11-3	TRBJ1-5	CASSSGQGKNQPQHF
TRBV19	TRBJ1-5	CASSTIDRTGGHQPQHF
TRBV28	TRBJ2-1	CASSSLAGGPYNEQFF
TRBV3-1/TRBV3-2	TRBJ2-7	CASSPGTSGRAGYEQYF
TRBV4-2	TRBJ2-7	CASSLGTGGGYEQYF
TRBV5-3	TRBJ1-5	CARSLEHLSNQPQHF
TRBV13	TRBJ1-2	CASSPASTANYGYTF
TRBV29-1	TRBJ1-2	CSVDRQDNYGYTF
TRBV7-3	TRBJ1-1	CASSLQGSNTEAFF
TRBV11-3	TRBJ1-2	CASSASGQGANYGYTF
TRBV1	TRBJ2-4	CTSLPGGAGGRAKNIQYF
TRBV18	TRBJ1-5	CASSPGARGIYSNQPQHF
TRBV28	TRBJ1-1	CASTEGTGGYTEAFF
TRBV30	TRBJ1-3	CAWSVGATGGNTIYF